This TCR beta chain was documented in a study of blood T cell repertoires in COVID-19. Overall study context: The United States, Italy and Spain supplied acute and convalescent COVID-19 samples. PBMCs, B-cell-depleted T cells, or T cells provided the cDNA or gDNA that made up the material.

Per the study methods: Counts of nucleated cells, estimated from reference gene primer amplification, were obtained. Sequencing used immunoSEQ multiplex PCR; TCRdb keeps in-frame clones, though not all of them. That table gives V, J and clone size, and the DNA gave D and trimming. Among roughly 250,000 clones, around 90% were seen once, and the ten largest hold 2% to 3%. Cohorts were determined from participant-reported clinical history. The CDR3 is 15 residues long. Per the germline V gene, CDR1 is SEHNR and CDR2 is FQNEAQ (reference sequence). Trimming pared 5 bases from V and 5 bases from J, leaving 16 bases between.

Source material: PBMCs or T cells enriched from blood (not recorded which). The origin of this receptor is a woman aged 30 to 39 with acute COVID-19. The genes are TRBV7-9 and TRBJ1-5; D gene uncertain. The CDR3 DNA reads as TGTGCCAGCAGCCTCTCGGGGTTGTCAGATCAGCCCCAGCATTTT. This gives the protein CASSLSGLSDQPQHF. The whole variable domain, remainder taken from reference TRBV7-9 and TRBJ1-5, is DTGVSQNPRHKITKRGQNVTFRCDPISEHNRLYWYRQTLGQGPEFLTYFQNEAQLEKSRLLSDRFSAERPKGSFSTLEIQRTEQGDSAMYLCASSLSGLSDQPQHFGDGTRLSIL.